This TCR beta chain was recovered during a study of low-dose radiotherapy and immunotherapy resistance in tumors. This clonotype occurred a few times. Gene-specific TRAV and TRBV primers were used for first-strand cDNA, covering alpha and beta chains. It was with a constant-region primer and a V-primer adapter that TCRs were amplified over roughly 19 PCR cycles. From the reads, TCRdb called clonotypes with MiXCR, one entry per CDR3 protein. The repertoire holds tens of thousands of distinct CDR3 sequences, with roughly 28% as singletons. Time point reported: before trial treatment. Germline V CDR1 and CDR2: SQVTM, ANQGSEA. With 6 bases clipped from V and 7 bases from J, the junction kept 0 bases outside the gene matches. The CDR3 totals 11 residues.

The material sequenced was PBMCs, taken before treatment. This chain uses TRBV29-1 with TRBJ2-1, with 10 positions matching TRBD1. This sequence was found in a male donor with gallbladder cancer. The CDR3 sequence: CSVDRGNEQFF. CDR3 nucleotides: TGCAGCGTGGACAGGGGGAATGAGCAGTTCTTC.